Each of the 4 T cell receptor beta chains below was sequenced from the same sample in a study of blood T cell repertoires in COVID-19. Some clones are missing from TCRdb's copy, which holds only in-frame ones; the method was immunoSEQ multiplex PCR. The data show roughly 81,000 clones, 91% seen once. Source material: peripheral blood. These receptor sequences come from a woman between 45 and 60 years old in a cohort sampled during active COVID-19.

The gene calls are TRBV6-1 and TRBJ2-3; maybe TRBD2 (5 bases). Germline CDR1 MNHNS, CDR2 SASEGT. The CDR3 extends over 16 amino acids. Trimming cost V 4 bases and J 6 bases, with 20 bases left between them. Written as DNA, the CDR3 is TGTGCCAGCAGTGCGGGTAGCAGCGGCCCTGGTGATACGCAGTATTTT. Its translation: CASSAGSSGPGDTQYF.

The chain couples TRBV7-3 to TRBJ1-2; D possibly corresponds to TRBD1 (6 bases). Looked up from germline, CDR1 is SGHTA and CDR2 is FQGTGA. The CDR3 contains 13 residues. With 5 bases removed from V and 6 bases from J, the gap between germline ends came to 13 bases. CDR3 nucleotide sequence: TGTGCCAGCAGCAAACCGACAGGAGATGGCTACACCTTC. Translation: CASSKPTGDGYTF.

The table lists this clone with a count of one. This chain connects TRBV4-1 to TRBJ1-4, with D hard to call. V lost 1 base to trimming and J lost 6 bases, with 9 bases between them. The CDR3 is 14 residues long. Germline CDR1 reads MGHRA; CDR2 reads YSYEKL. For the CDR3, the DNA is TGCGCCAGCAGCCAAGTCAGAACAGATGAAAAACTGTTTTTT. Translation: CASSQVRTDEKLFF.

Written as DNA, the CDR3 is TGCGCCAGCAGCCAAGTTGGACAGGGGCTTGAAGCTTTCTTT. It codes for CASSQVGQGLEAFF. The gene calls are TRBV4-1 and TRBJ1-1, with 9 bases that match TRBD1. The ends lost 1 base at V and 7 bases at J; junction bases unmatched: 4. In germline, CDR1 is MGHRA, CDR2 YSYEKL. The CDR3 is made up of 14 amino acids.